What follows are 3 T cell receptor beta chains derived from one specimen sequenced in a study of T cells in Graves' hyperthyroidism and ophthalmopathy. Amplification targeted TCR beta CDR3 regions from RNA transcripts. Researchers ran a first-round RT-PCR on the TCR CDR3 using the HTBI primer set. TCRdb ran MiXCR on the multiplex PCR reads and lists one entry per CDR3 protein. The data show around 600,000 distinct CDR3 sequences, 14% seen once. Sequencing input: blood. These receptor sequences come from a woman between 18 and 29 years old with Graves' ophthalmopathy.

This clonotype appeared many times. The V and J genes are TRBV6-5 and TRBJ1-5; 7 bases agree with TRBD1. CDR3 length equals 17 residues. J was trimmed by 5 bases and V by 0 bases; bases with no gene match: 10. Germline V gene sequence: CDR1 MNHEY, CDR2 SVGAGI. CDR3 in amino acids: CASSYSPSTGKDQPQHF. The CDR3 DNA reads TGTGCCAGCAGTTACTCTCCTTCGACAGGGAAGGATCAGCCCCAGCATTTT.

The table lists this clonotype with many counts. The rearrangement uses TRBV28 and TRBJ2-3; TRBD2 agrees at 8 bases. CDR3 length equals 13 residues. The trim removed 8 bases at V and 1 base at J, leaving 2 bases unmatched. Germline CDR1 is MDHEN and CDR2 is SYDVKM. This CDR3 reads CASSGGGTDTQYF. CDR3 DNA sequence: TGTGCCAGCTCGGGGGGGGGCACAGATACGCAGTATTTT.

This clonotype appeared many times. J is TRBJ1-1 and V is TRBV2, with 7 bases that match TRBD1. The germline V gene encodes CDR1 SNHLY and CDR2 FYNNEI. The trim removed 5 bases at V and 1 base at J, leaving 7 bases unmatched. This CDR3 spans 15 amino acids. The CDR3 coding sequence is TGTGCCAGCAGTCCAAAGGGACAGAAGAACACTGAAGCTTTCTTT. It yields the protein CASSPKGQKNTEAFF.